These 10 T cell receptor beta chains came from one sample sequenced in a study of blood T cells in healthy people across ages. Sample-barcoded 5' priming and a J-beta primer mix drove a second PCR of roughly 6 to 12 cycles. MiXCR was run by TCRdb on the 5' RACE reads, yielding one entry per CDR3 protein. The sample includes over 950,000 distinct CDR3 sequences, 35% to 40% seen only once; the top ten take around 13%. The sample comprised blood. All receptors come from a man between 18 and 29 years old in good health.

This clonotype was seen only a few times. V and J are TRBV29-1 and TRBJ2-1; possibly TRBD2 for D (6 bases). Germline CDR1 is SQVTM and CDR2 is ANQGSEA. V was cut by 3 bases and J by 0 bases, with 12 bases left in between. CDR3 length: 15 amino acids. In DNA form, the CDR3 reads TGCAGCGTTGAGACCCCCGGGAGCTCCTACAATGAGCAGTTCTTC. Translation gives CSVETPGSSYNEQFF.

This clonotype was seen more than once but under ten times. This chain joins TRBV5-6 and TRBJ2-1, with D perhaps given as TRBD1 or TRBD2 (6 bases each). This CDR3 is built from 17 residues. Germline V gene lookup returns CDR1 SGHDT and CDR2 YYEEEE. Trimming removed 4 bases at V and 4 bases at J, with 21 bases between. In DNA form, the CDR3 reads TGTGCCAGCAGCCTTGCTGGGGGGCGATCCCCATACAATGAGCAGTTCTTC. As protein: CASSLAGGRSPYNEQFF. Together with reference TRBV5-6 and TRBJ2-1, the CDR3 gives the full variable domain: DAGVTQSPTHLIKTRGQQVTLRCSPKSGHDTVSWYQQALGQGPQFIFQYYEEEERQRGNFPDRFSGHQFPNYSSELNVNALLLGDSALYLCASSLAGGRSPYNEQFFGPGTRLTVL.

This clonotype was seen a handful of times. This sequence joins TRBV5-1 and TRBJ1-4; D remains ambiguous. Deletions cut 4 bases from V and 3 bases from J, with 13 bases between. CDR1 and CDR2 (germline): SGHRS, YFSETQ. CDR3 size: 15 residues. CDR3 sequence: CASSQSNKANEKLFF. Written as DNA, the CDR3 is TGCGCCAGCAGCCAGTCGAACAAGGCTAATGAAAAACTGTTTTTT.

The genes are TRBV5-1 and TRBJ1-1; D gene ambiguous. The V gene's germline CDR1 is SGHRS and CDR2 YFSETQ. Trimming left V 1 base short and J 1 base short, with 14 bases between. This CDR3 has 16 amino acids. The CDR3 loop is CASSLSTIGGNTEAFF. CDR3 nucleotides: TGCGCCAGCAGCTTGTCTACCATCGGAGGGAACACTGAAGCTTTCTTT.

The CDR3 nucleotides are TGTGCCAGCAGTTTTGGGCTGGTTGGGGGTCGGCAGTACTTC. Its protein product is CASSFGLVGGRQYF. The chain employs TRBV12-3 or TRBV12-4 and TRBJ2-7; D tentatively fits TRBD1 or TRBD2 (5 bases each). The V end lost 3 bases, the J end lost 9 bases, and 18 bases lay between the germline ends. The CDR3 spans 14 residues.

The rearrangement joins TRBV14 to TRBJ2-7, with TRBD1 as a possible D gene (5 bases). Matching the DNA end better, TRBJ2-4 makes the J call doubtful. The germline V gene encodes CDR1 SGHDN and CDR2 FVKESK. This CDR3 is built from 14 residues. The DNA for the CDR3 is TGTGCCAGCAGCCTAACAGGTTTGCTGGCCATTCAGTACTTC. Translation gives CASSLTGLLAIQYF.

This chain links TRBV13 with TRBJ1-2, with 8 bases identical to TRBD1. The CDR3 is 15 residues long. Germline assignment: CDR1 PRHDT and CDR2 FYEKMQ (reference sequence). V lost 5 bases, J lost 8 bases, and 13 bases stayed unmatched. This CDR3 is CASSQETTGVGGYTF. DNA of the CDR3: TGTGCCAGCAGCCAGGAGACGACAGGGGTAGGAGGCTACACCTTC.

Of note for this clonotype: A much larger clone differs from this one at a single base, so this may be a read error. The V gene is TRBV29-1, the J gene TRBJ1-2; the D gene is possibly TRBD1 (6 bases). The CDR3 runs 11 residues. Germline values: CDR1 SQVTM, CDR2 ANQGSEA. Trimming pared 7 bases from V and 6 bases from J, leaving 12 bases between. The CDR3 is CSEGQNDGYTF. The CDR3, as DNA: TGCAGCGAAGGACAGAACGATGGCTACACCTTC.

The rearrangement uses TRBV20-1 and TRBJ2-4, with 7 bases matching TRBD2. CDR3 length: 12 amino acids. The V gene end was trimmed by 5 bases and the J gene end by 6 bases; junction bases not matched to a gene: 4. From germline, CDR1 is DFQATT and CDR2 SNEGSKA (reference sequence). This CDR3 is CSAGTKTNIQYF. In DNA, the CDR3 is TGCAGTGCTGGGACTAAGACAAACATTCAGTACTTC.

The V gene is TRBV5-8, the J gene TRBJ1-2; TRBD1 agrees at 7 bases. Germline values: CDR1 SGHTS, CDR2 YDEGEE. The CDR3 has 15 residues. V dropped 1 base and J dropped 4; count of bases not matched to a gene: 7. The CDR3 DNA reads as TGTGCCAGCAGCTTGCACGGGACAGACTCCTATGGCTACACCTTC. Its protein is CASSLHGTDSYGYTF.